The sequence of this TCR beta chain was determined in a study of tumor-infiltrating lymphocytes in primary liver carcinoma. Starting from around 0.45 ug of total RNA, TCR beta cDNA was produced with a primer in the constant region. The TCR beta library was amplified through three nested multiplex PCR rounds in a modified ARM-PCR procedure. Amplification in the first two PCR rounds was performed using TRBV1-TRBV30 forward primers and a C-beta reverse primer for about 10 cycles each. TCRdb reprocessed the multiplex PCR reads with MiXCR, giving one entry per CDR3 protein. This table has around 330,000 distinct CDR3 sequences, nearly 60% appearing once. Both blood RNA, taken from unsorted whole blood, and germline DNA were extracted. The study enrolled treatment-naive patients with chronic HBV infection. The CDR3 has 15 residues. The germline CDR1 and CDR2 sequences are SGHDN and FVKESK. Trimming stripped 4 bases from V and 2 bases from J, with 13 bases between.

This clonotype occurred a few times. The clonotype comes from a woman in her thirties with primary liver carcinoma and hepatitis B virus infection. The chain joins TRBV14 to TRBJ2-3; D is possibly TRBD2 (5 bases). Material: peripheral blood. Written as DNA, the CDR3 is TGTGCCAGCAGCCTCCAGCGGTCACTCACAGATACGCAGTATTTT. Protein sequence: CASSLQRSLTDTQYF.